This TCR beta chain was profiled in a study of blood T cell repertoires in COVID-19. Study information: COVID-19 samples collected from the United States, Italy and Spain covered acute and convalescent phases.

Original handling: Quantification of nucleated cells was approximated via reference gene primer amplification. Using immunoSEQ multiplex PCR, the repertoire was profiled, and TCRdb retains in-frame clones only, with some absent. V and J calls and clone size are copied from that table; D and trimming were computed from the DNA. The repertoire holds tens of thousands of clones, with around four fifths as singletons. The receptor was derived from a woman aged 45-65 years with active or convalescent COVID-19. The sequencing input was peripheral blood.

The DNA of the CDR3 is TGTGCCAGCAGAGACCACGCGGGGACCACTGAAGCTTTCTTT. Its translation: CASRDHAGTTEAFF. V usage is TRBV2 and J usage is TRBJ1-1; the D gene is possibly TRBD1 (5 bases). The CDR3 is 14 residues long. Looked up from germline, CDR1 is SNHLY and CDR2 is FYNNEI. V lost 6 bases to trimming and J lost 4 bases, with 15 bases between them. The full variable domain, rest sourced from reference TRBV2 and TRBJ1-1, is EPEVTQTPSHQVTQMGQEVILRCVPISNHLYFYWYRQILGQKVEFLVSFYNNEISEKSEIFDDQFSVERPDGSNFTLKIRSTKLEDSAMYFCASRDHAGTTEAFFGQGTRLTVV.